The clone carrying this T cell receptor (beta chain) was counted many times. Its matching antigen is unknown. TCRdb re-called the PCR reads through MiXCR. This table holds more than 25,000 clones, more than 20% found once. In germline, CDR1 is MNHNS, CDR2 SASEGT. Trimming left V 2 bases short and J 4 bases short, with 9 bases between. The CDR3 spans 13 residues. The sample is drawn from a study of metastatic and nonmetastatic thyroid tumors. At the level of the study: Peripheral blood and tumor or nodule samples from malignant and benign thyroid patients were compared.

Thyroid surgery was preceded by no treatment in any patient. Overall study findings and caveats: The reported finding was significantly higher TCR beta diversity in malignant thyroid tumors relative to benign nodules, in blood and tumor.

The receptor's source is a male donor with papillary thyroid cancer or a benign thyroid nodule (not recorded which). Some clones in this sample may be carry-over from other donors' samples. The gene calls are TRBV6-1 and TRBJ2-7; no reliable D call. What was sequenced was blood. CDR3 in DNA: TGTGCCAGCAGTGAATTCGTCGGTTACGAGCAGTACTTC. Translated, it gives CASSEFVGYEQYF.